What follows are 10 T cell receptor beta chains derived from one specimen sequenced in a study of cytomegalovirus exposure and HLA in healthy donors. 60 Vbeta and 13 Jbeta primers were used in PCR. Sequenced by immunoSEQ multiplex PCR; TCRdb stores in-frame clones only, minus some. The table has some 90,000 clones, around 80% seen once; the top ten hold approximately 0.6%. The specimen sequenced was PBMCs. These receptor sequences come from a man younger than 40 in good health and CMV-seronegative.

The chain carries TRBV10-3 and TRBJ2-1, with 9 positions matching TRBD1. This CDR3 has 17 amino acids. The germline gives CDR1 ENHRY, CDR2 SYGVKD. The trim removed 6 bases at V and 9 bases at J, leaving 18 bases unmatched. CDR3 protein: CAIRTIPGQGIPGEQFF. In nucleotides, the CDR3 is TGTGCCATCAGGACGATCCCGGGACAGGGTATCCCGGGTGAGCAGTTCTTC.

The rearrangement uses TRBV5-4 and TRBJ1-2; TRBD1 matches 7 bases. Germline-derived CDR1 and CDR2 are SGHNT and YYREEE (reference sequence). The V and J ends lost 1 base and 1 base, in that order; junction bases with no gene match: 4. The CDR3 has 15 amino acids. DNA of the CDR3: TGTGCCAGCAGCTTGATATGGGACAGTAACTATGGCTACACCTTC. It translates to CASSLIWDSNYGYTF.

The genes are TRBV29-1 and TRBJ1-2; a possible D gene is TRBD1 (5 bases). Per the germline V gene, CDR1 is SQVTM and CDR2 is ANQGSEA. The V gene lost 6 bases and the J gene lost 5 bases, with 13 bases spanning the gap. The CDR3 covers 12 residues. DNA of the CDR3: TGCAGCGTACGAGGGACTGCATATGGCTACACCTTC. Translated: CSVRGTAYGYTF.

The chain employs TRBV10-3 and TRBJ1-4; D unclear. V shed 4 bases and J shed 5 bases, with 14 bases lying between them. The CDR3 is 15 residues long. The germline CDR1 and CDR2 sequences are ENHRY and SYGVKD. CDR3 residues: CAISAFGEVNEKLFF. CDR3 DNA: TGTGCCATCAGTGCGTTCGGGGAGGTGAATGAAAAACTGTTTTTT.

This clone turned up a few times. CDR3 residues: CASSQRGRGDTDTQYF. In DNA, the CDR3 is TGCGCCAGCAGCCAAAGGGGCAGGGGAGACACAGATACGCAGTATTTT. The chain links TRBV4-1 to TRBJ2-3; D is possibly TRBD1 (6 bases). Trimming cost V 2 bases and J 2 bases, with 14 bases left between them. There are 16 residues in the CDR3. Germline V lookup: CDR1 MGHRA, CDR2 YSYEKL.

The chain couples TRBV6-1 to TRBJ2-7; TRBD1 is a possible D gene (6 bases). This CDR3 is 14 amino acids long. Germline V gene sequence: CDR1 MNHNS, CDR2 SASEGT. V dropped 2 bases and J dropped 4 bases, with 12 bases sitting between them. CDR3 in DNA: TGTGCCAGCAGTGAACGGAACAGGGAATACGAGCAGTACGTC. Translated, it gives CASSERNREYEQYV.

This clone was seen only a few times. The chain has TRBV6-4 and TRBJ2-3; 7 nucleotides agree with TRBD1. Trimming at V came to 4 bases and at J to 6 bases, leaving 4 bases not matched to a gene. Germline V gene lookup returns CDR1 MRHNA and CDR2 SNTAGT. The CDR3 totals 13 residues. The CDR3 coding sequence is TGTGCCAGCAGTGTAAACAGGGGCGATACGCAGTATTTT. As protein: CASSVNRGDTQYF.

The rearrangement uses TRBV6-5 and TRBJ2-2; unclear D gene. CDR1 is MNHEY, CDR2 SVGAGI, per germline. V was trimmed by 8 bases and J by 2 bases, leaving 9 bases between them. CDR3 length: 13 residues. CDR3 DNA sequence: TGTGCCAGCCGTAGATCAAACACCGGGGAGCTGTTTTTT. It encodes CASRRSNTGELFF.

This sequence joins TRBV19 and TRBJ2-5; TRBD2 agrees at 11 bases. Trimming took 2 bases from V and 2 from J; bases not matched to a gene: 10. Germline CDR1 and CDR2: LNHDA and SQIVND (reference sequence). This CDR3 has 18 amino acids. DNA of the CDR3: TGTGCCAGTAGTATACTGCTAGCGGGGGGACCGATACAAGAGACCCAGTACTTC. Translation: CASSILLAGGPIQETQYF.

This clone was seen a single time. The CDR3 DNA reads as TGTGCCAGCAGCTTCAGGGGTCGGGGGAACACTGAAGCTTTCTTT. This codes for CASSFRGRGNTEAFF. V and J are TRBV7-3 and TRBJ1-1; perhaps TRBD1 as D (6 bases). Germline values: CDR1 SGHTA, CDR2 FQGTGA. The CDR3 is 15 amino acids. Deletions cut 3 bases from V and 1 base from J, with 12 bases between.